This entry is about one T cell receptor (beta chain). The antigen remains undetermined. These data come from a study of cytomegalovirus exposure and HLA in healthy donors. Study findings and constraints: Roughly uniform sequencing depth across donors was assumed, possibly incorrectly.

In the PCR, 60 Vbeta and 13 Jbeta primers were used. Only in-frame clones appear in the TCRdb table, and some are missing; sequencing was by immunoSEQ multiplex PCR. The table shows roughly 80,000 clones, with roughly 76% occurring only once. Germline V lookup: CDR1 MGHDK, CDR2 SYGVNS. The CDR3 sequence is 13 residues long. V was pared by 4 bases and J by 2 bases, with 8 bases between. This TCR was sampled from a woman in her twenties or thirties in good health and CMV-seronegative. The chain has TRBV25-1 and TRBJ1-2; D perhaps matches TRBD1 (5 bases). The sequencing sample was made of PBMCs. This CDR3 is CASSGGGNYGYTF. The CDR3, as DNA: TGTGCCAGCAGTGGGGGGGGGAACTATGGCTACACCTTC.